This TCR beta chain originates from a study of regulatory T cells in long-lasting Graves disease. For TCR beta, libraries came from iRepertoire HTBI primers and Arm-PCR of CDR3 regions. TCRdb reanalysed the multiplex PCR reads using MiXCR and keeps one entry per CDR3 protein. This table has 500,000 or so distinct CDR3 sequences, 15% to 20% appearing once. V was clipped by 5 bases and J by 5 bases, with 15 bases between them. The germline V gene encodes CDR1 SEHNR and CDR2 FQNEAQ (reference sequence). The CDR3 covers 14 residues. Time point reported: newly diagnosed GD, antithyroid drugs for less than 3 months. PBMC RNA served as the TCR library source. In addition, the sample was reused for a study of T cells in Graves' hyperthyroidism and ophthalmopathy. As that study records: Ophthalmopathy was separated from stable hyperthyroidism by a 13 V-J model.

The chain carries TRBV7-9 and TRBJ2-5, with D possibly TRBD1 on 5 matching bases. The source is a woman aged 40-65 years with Graves disease. The input for sequencing was peripheral blood mononuclear cells (PBMCs), taken at new diagnosis, from a patient treated with antithyroid drugs. Here the CDR3 reads CASSRGRGRETQYF. The CDR3 DNA reads TGTGCCAGCAGCCGAGGAAGGGGCCGTGAGACCCAGTACTTC.